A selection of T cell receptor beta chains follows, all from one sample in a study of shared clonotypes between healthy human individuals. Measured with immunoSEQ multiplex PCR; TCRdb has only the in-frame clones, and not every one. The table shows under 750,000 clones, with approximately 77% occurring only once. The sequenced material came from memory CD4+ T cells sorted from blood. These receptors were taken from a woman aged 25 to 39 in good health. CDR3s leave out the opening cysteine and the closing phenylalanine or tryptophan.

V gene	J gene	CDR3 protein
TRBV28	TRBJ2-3	ASSPPTGGGTDTQY
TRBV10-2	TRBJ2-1	ASSESQRKNNEQF
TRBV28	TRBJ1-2	ASSPPGGLGYGYT
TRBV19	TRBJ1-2	ASSISKVGGDGYT
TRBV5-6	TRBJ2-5	ASSLDLAGKETQY
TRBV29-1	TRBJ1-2	TGSHPYGYT
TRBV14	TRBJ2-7	ASSPSGRYEQY
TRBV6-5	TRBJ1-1	ASSQTGVNTEAF
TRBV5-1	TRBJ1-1	ASTEQTGSSEAF
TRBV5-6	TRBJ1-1	ASSLSLLNTEAF
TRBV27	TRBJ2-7	ASSLKGEYEQY
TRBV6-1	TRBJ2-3	ASSSTTQGASQY
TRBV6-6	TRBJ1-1	ASSPQGGTEAF
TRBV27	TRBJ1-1	ASRTMRQGTIFEAF
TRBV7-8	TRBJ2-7	ASSFRLAGIRYEQY
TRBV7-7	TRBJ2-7	ASSSTEDFLLTYEQY
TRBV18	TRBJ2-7	ASSRTGTGIYEQY
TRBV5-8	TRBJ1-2	ASRAVGGRLGGYT
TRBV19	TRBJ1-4	ASGQGYNEKLF
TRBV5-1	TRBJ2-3	ASSLGGRASDTQY
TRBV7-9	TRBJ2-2	ASSSRGRAAGTGELF
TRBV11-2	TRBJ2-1	ASSFRFRGGSYNEQF
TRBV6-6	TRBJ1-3	ASSEGRRSGNTIY
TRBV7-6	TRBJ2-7	ASSFGQEPYEQY
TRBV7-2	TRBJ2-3	ASSLAGNPRDTQY
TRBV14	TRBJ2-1	ASSQDLGGRARNEQF
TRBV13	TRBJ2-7	ASSGTGRRYEQY